This TCR beta chain was sequenced during a study of cytomegalovirus exposure and HLA in healthy donors. CDR3 length: 14 residues. Germline V CDR1 and CDR2: MDHEN, SYDVKM. V lost 5 bases and J lost 3; bases outside the gene matches: 5. With 60 Vbeta and 13 Jbeta primers, the PCR was carried out. Method: immunoSEQ multiplex PCR; TCRdb's copy keeps in-frame clones and lacks some. Its listing shows more than 110,000 clones. This chain links TRBV28 with TRBJ2-5; TRBD1 matches at 8 bases. This receptor was identified in a man in his forties in good health and CMV-seronegative. The specimen sequenced was PBMCs. The DNA of the CDR3 is TGTGCCAGCAGTCATAGGACAGGGAAAGAGACCCAGTACTTC. Its protein is CASSHRTGKETQYF.